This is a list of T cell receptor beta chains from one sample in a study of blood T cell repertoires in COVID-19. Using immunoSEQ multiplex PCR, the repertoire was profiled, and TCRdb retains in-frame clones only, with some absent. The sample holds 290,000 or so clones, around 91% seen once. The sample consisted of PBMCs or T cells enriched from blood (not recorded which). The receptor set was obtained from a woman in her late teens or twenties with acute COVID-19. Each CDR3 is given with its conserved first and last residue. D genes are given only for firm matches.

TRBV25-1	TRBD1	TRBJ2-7	CASSATGTGYYEQYF	TGTGCCAGCAGTGCCACCGGGACAGGCTACTACGAGCAGTACTTC
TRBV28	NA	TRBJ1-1	CASSFDRDTEAFF	TGTGCCAGCAGTTTCGACAGAGACACTGAAGCTTTCTTT
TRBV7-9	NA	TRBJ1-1	CASSLAETRGAVLYTEAFF	TGTGCCAGCAGCTTAGCGGAAACCCGGGGGGCGGTTTTATACACTGAAGCTTTCTTT
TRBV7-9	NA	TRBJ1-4	CASSLEGMDEKLFF	TGTGCCAGCAGCTTGGAGGGCATGGATGAAAAACTGTTTTTT
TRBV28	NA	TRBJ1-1	CASSLWRGWTEAFF	TGTGCCAGCAGTTTATGGAGAGGGTGGACTGAAGCTTTCTTT
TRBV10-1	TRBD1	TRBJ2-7	CASSDLTGTGFYEQYF	TGCGCCAGCAGTGATTTAACCGGGACAGGTTTCTACGAGCAGTACTTC
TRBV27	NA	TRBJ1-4	CASSRAGENEKLFF	TGTGCCAGCAGTCGGGCAGGGGAGAATGAAAAACTGTTTTTT
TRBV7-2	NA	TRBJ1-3	CASSPSGQSSGNTIYF	TGTGCCAGCAGCCCATCTGGACAGAGCTCTGGAAACACCATATATTTT
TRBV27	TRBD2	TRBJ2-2	CASSLLNLAGGPGELFF	TGTGCCAGCAGTTTATTGAATCTAGCGGGAGGTCCCGGGGAGCTGTTTTTT
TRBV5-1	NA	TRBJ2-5	CASSTGRDQETQYF	TGCGCCAGCAGCACTGGTCGGGACCAAGAGACCCAGTACTTC
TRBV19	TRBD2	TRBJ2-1	CASSMAGQSSGVGGTYNEQFF	TGTGCCAGTAGTATGGCAGGACAATCTAGCGGGGTTGGGGGGACTTACAATGAGCAGTTCTTC